This entry concerns a single T cell receptor beta chain. The antigen remains undetermined. Primers: 60 Vbeta forward and 13 Jbeta reverse. Assay: immunoSEQ multiplex PCR; the TCRdb copy retains only in-frame clones and omits some. The table records about 130,000 clones, less than 85% of them present only once. This entry is derived from a study of cytomegalovirus exposure and HLA in healthy donors. Study conclusions and caveats: Most TCRs appeared rarely, but some public TCRs recurred in many donors. Earlier analysis looked at TCR beta V segments, and most were productive about 90% or about 30% of the time.

V was pared by 5 bases and J by 2 bases, with 15 bases between. CDR1 SGHVS and CDR2 FNYEAQ come from the germline V gene. The CDR3 has 15 amino acids. The rearrangement joins TRBV7-6 to TRBJ2-5, with D maybe TRBD1 (5 bases). The sequence was collected from a man aged 18-30 years in good health and CMV-seropositive. Sequencing input: PBMCs. The CDR3 is CASSAFTGTQETQYF. Here the CDR3 DNA reads TGTGCCAGCAGCGCCTTCACAGGTACACAAGAGACCCAGTACTTC.